The 3 T cell receptor beta chains below were found in one sample sequenced in a study of memory CD4+ T cells and cytomegalovirus serostatus. Single viable CD3+CD4+CD8-CD45RO+ cells were sorted as the memory CD4+ T cells. Profiling relied on immunoSEQ multiplex PCR, and the TCRdb table lists in-frame clones only, not all of them. The sample gives 35,000 to 40,000 clones, 79% of which show up once; about 5.8% is in the top ten. The sample was memory CD4+ T cells from blood. The receptors here all came from an adult in good health and CMV-seropositive.

This clone appeared a single time. This chain joins TRBV7-2 and TRBJ1-4; unclear D gene. Between the trimmed V and J ends, which lost 3 bases and 3 bases, there was a span of 8 bases. Germline values: CDR1 SGHTA, CDR2 FQGNSA. This CDR3 comprises 14 residues. This CDR3 is CASSFSRPNEKLFF. CDR3 DNA sequence: TGTGCCAGCAGCTTTAGCAGACCTAATGAAAAACTGTTTTTT.

This chain links TRBV5-1 with TRBJ1-1, with TRBD1 identical over 8 bases. This CDR3 region has 14 residues. J gave up 4 bases and V 5 bases, and 7 bases lay outside the gene matches. Germline loops: CDR1 SGHRS, CDR2 YFSETQ. CDR3 DNA sequence: TGCGCCAGCAGTAAAAGTACAGGGGGCACTGAAGCTTTCTTT. Translated, it gives CASSKSTGGTEAFF.

The chain links TRBV7-3 to TRBJ2-1, with 7 bases aligning to TRBD1. CDR1 is SGHTA, CDR2 FQGTGA, per germline. Losses at the gene ends were 5 bases for V and 4 bases for J; bases not matched to a gene: 2. The CDR3 loop spans 13 amino acids. DNA of the CDR3: TGTGCCAGCAGCGCGGACAGGTACAATGAGCAGTTCTTC. It is translated as CASSADRYNEQFF.